The table lists the clone carrying this TCR beta chain with a count of one. The record originates from a study of blood T cell repertoires in COVID-19. The protocol was immunoSEQ multiplex PCR, while the TCRdb copy is restricted to in-frame clones and leaves out a portion. The sample holds about 230,000 clones, over 85% seen once. This CDR3 has 13 residues. The germline V gene has CDR1 WNHNN and CDR2 SYGVQD (reference sequence). Unmatched junction bases numbered 1, after V lost 3 bases and J lost 3 bases. J is TRBJ2-7 and V is TRBV10-1; TRBD1 matches at 8 bases. This sequence was found in a woman in her thirties with acute COVID-19. Sequenced material: PBMCs or T cells enriched from blood (not recorded which). The CDR3 spells CASSEDRGYEQYF. The CDR3 coding sequence is TGCGCCAGCAGTGAAGACAGGGGCTACGAGCAGTACTTC.